Listed below are T cell receptor beta chains from one sample, sequenced in a study of blood T cell repertoires in COVID-19. The assay was immunoSEQ multiplex PCR, and TCRdb's table has in-frame clones only and misses some. Of 18,000 or so clones in the sample, more than 85% were seen once. The source material was peripheral blood. Receptors were obtained from a woman between 50 and 59 years old with active COVID-19. The CDR3 runs from the conserved cysteine through the conserved F or W. D genes are given only for firm matches. Only part of the rows carry a size: once, few, many, or a class if the clone is expanded.

>-|TRBJ1-3|-|TRBV10-2
CASSVGNSGNTIYF
TGCGCCAGCAGTGTTGGCAACTCTGGAAACACCATATATTTT
>once|TRBJ1-5|TRBD1|TRBV6-5
CASRPGAGGQLQHF
TGTGCCAGCAGGCCTGGGGCAGGGGGGCAGCTCCAGCATTTT
>-|TRBJ2-1|TRBD2|TRBV7-2
CASSQRWTSGWDEQFF
TGTGCCAGCAGCCAAAGATGGACTAGTGGGTGGGATGAGCAGTTCTTC
>-|TRBJ1-1|TRBD1|TRBV5-1
CASSTDRGTEAFF
TGCGCCAGCAGCACCGACAGGGGCACTGAAGCTTTCTTT
>-|TRBJ2-3|TRBD1|TRBV19
CASRGRNFTDTQYF
TGTGCCAGCAGGGGGAGAAATTTCACAGATACGCAGTATTTT
>-|TRBJ1-2|TRBD1|TRBV28
CASSTRTGGFGYTF
TGTGCCAGCAGCACACGGACAGGGGGCTTTGGCTACACCTTC
>-|TRBJ2-3|TRBD2|TRBV28
CASSLSTSGPWQDTQYF
TGTGCCAGCAGTTTATCTACTAGCGGGCCTTGGCAAGATACGCAGTATTTT
>-|TRBJ1-6|-|TRBV30
CAWTELNSPLHF
TGTGCCTGGACTGAACTCAATTCACCCCTCCACTTT
>-|TRBJ2-1|TRBD2|TRBV4-1
CASSHRTSPGPGGSYNEQFF
TGCGCCAGCAGCCACCGGACTAGCCCCGGCCCGGGGGGCTCCTACAATGAGCAGTTCTTC
>-|TRBJ2-7|TRBD2|TRBV5-1
CASSLGTSGSSHEQYF
TGCGCCAGCAGCTTGGGAACTAGCGGGAGCTCACATGAGCAGTACTTC
>-|TRBJ1-1|-|TRBV3-1/TRBV3-2
CASSQVGGEAFF
TGTGCCAGCAGCCAAGTGGGAGGGGAAGCTTTCTTT
>-|TRBJ2-3|-|TRBV28
CASIPRTQTSTDTQYF
TGTGCCAGCATCCCCCGAACACAAACAAGCACAGATACGCAGTATTTT
>-|TRBJ2-1|-|TRBV21-1
CADWTSGRAYNEQFF
TGTGCCGACTGGACTAGCGGGAGGGCCTACAATGAGCAGTTCTTC
>-|TRBJ1-1|TRBD1|TRBV28
CATLGTGLLNTEAFF
TGTGCCACCCTCGGGACAGGGCTCTTGAACACTGAAGCTTTCTTT
>-|TRBJ1-2|-|TRBV9
CASSAGGRGRRSYGYTF
TGTGCCAGCAGCGCGGGGGGAAGGGGGAGGAGGAGCTATGGCTACACCTTC
>-|TRBJ2-1|-|TRBV6-5
CASTGSLYNEQFF
TGTGCCAGCACGGGGTCACTATACAATGAGCAGTTCTTC
>-|TRBJ2-1|TRBD2|TRBV5-5
CASSLRPSLAGGRNEQFF
TGTGCCAGCAGCTTGCGCCCTTCACTAGCGGGAGGGCGGAATGAGCAGTTCTTC
>-|TRBJ1-1|TRBD1|TRBV2
CASKGEQGVGRAFF
TGTGCTAGCAAGGGGGAACAGGGGGTCGGTCGAGCTTTCTTT
>-|TRBJ2-7|-|TRBV6-1
CASSETPTGQYEQYF
TGTGCCAGCAGTGAAACACCGACAGGTCAATACGAGCAGTACTTC
>-|TRBJ2-7|TRBD1|TRBV6-6
CASSPRDRGTYEQYF
TGTGCCAGCAGTCCCCGGGACAGGGGAACCTACGAGCAGTACTTC
>-|TRBJ1-1|-|TRBV5-1
CASKLGGTEAFF
TGCGCCAGCAAACTGGGGGGCACTGAAGCTTTCTTT
>-|TRBJ2-5|-|TRBV6-1
CASSEVGGRQETQYF
TGTGCCAGCAGTGAAGTCGGGGGGCGCCAAGAGACCCAGTACTTC
>-|TRBJ1-1|TRBD1|TRBV7-8
CASSLGTGLTEAFF
TGTGCCAGCAGCTTGGGGACAGGGCTAACTGAAGCTTTCTTT
>once|TRBJ2-7|-|TRBV4-1
CASSQDAAVINEQYF
TGCGCCAGCAGCCAAGACGCGGCAGTCATCAACGAGCAGTACTTC
>-|TRBJ1-2|TRBD1|TRBV29-1
CSVEWDRDYTF
TGCAGCGTTGAATGGGACAGGGACTACACCTTC
>-|TRBJ1-4|-|TRBV5-1
CASSPLGGNEKLFF
TGCGCCAGCAGCCCATTAGGGGGAAATGAAAAACTGTTTTTT
>-|TRBJ1-1|-|TRBV5-1
CASSLGADRNTEAFF
TGCGCCAGCAGCTTGGGGGCAGATAGGAACACTGAAGCTTTCTTT
>-|TRBJ2-2|TRBD2|TRBV6-4
CASRALAASGELFF
TGTGCCAGCAGGGCACTAGCGGCCTCCGGGGAGCTGTTTTTT
>-|TRBJ2-1|TRBD2|TRBV9
CASSVGGAGRAHEQFF
TGTGCCAGCAGCGTGGGTGGCGCGGGGAGGGCCCATGAGCAGTTCTTC
>once|TRBJ1-3|TRBD1|TRBV28
CASHPGQGTYSGNTIYF
TGTGCCAGCCACCCCGGACAGGGGACTTACTCTGGAAACACCATATATTTT
>once|TRBJ2-6|-|TRBV2
CASSDWAGDYSGANVLTF
TGTGCCAGCAGTGATTGGGCAGGGGACTACTCTGGGGCCAACGTCCTGACTTTC
>-|TRBJ1-5|-|TRBV2
CASSVGDSNQPQHF
TGTGCCAGCAGTGTAGGAGATAGCAATCAGCCCCAGCATTTT
>-|TRBJ1-2|-|TRBV6-1
CASSEARQDTYGYTF
TGTGCCAGCAGTGAAGCGAGACAGGATACCTATGGCTACACCTTC
>-|TRBJ2-3|TRBD2|TRBV5-1
CASSLGLAGSVADTQYF
TGCGCCAGCAGCTTGGGACTAGCGGGATCAGTGGCAGATACGCAGTATTTT
>-|TRBJ1-4|TRBD1|TRBV5-1
CASSMTGGNEKLFF
TGCGCCAGCAGCATGACAGGGGGCAATGAAAAACTGTTTTTT
>-|TRBJ1-1|-|TRBV4-1
CASSQEPRGNTEAFF
TGCGCCAGCAGCCAAGAGCCACGGGGGAACACTGAAGCTTTCTTT
>-|TRBJ1-3|-|TRBV5-1
CASSSLGTQGNTIYF
TGCGCCAGCAGCAGTTTGGGGACACAAGGAAACACCATATATTTT
>-|TRBJ2-2|TRBD2|TRBV5-1
CASSPTIAGGGTGELFF
TGCGCCAGCAGCCCTACGATAGCGGGAGGGGGCACCGGGGAGCTGTTTTTT
>-|TRBJ1-1|-|TRBV5-6
CASSFPSTGLTEAFF
TGTGCCAGCAGCTTCCCGTCGACAGGCCTCACTGAAGCTTTCTTT
>-|TRBJ2-7|-|TRBV9
CASSVGAVDEQYF
TGTGCCAGCAGCGTAGGGGCCGTGGACGAGCAGTACTTC
>-|TRBJ1-5|-|TRBV19
CASSRDGYQPQHF
TGTGCCAGTAGTAGAGACGGGTATCAGCCCCAGCATTTT
>-|TRBJ2-7|-|TRBV19
CASSIHQGSYEQYF
TGTGCCAGTAGTATTCACCAGGGCTCCTACGAGCAGTACTTC
>-|TRBJ1-1|-|TRBV24-1
CATRPSRSSTEAFF
TGTGCCACCAGACCCTCTAGGAGCAGCACTGAAGCTTTCTTT
>-|TRBJ1-5|-|TRBV11-2
CASSLRSNQPQHF
TGTGCCAGCAGCCTCAGGAGCAATCAGCCCCAGCATTTT
>-|TRBJ1-2|-|TRBV6-1
CASSEKRTVGYGYTF
TGTGCCAGCAGTGAAAAGAGGACAGTAGGATATGGCTACACCTTC
>-|TRBJ2-4|-|TRBV2
CASSDRGLAKNIQYF
TGTGCCAGCAGTGATCGCGGCTTAGCCAAAAACATTCAGTACTTC